The present TCR beta chain was sequenced within a study of shared clonotypes between healthy human individuals. Turning to the study itself: There were three CD4 naive, three CD4 memory, two CD8 naive and one CD8 memory plates per donor. General study results and limits: The small donor group covered limited genetic and exposure diversity.

On this clone itself: Its antigen remains unknown. Different DNA sequences within this sample yield the same CDR3.

Each cell subset's genomic DNA was divided evenly among several immunoSEQ plates. Assay: immunoSEQ multiplex PCR; the TCRdb copy retains only in-frame clones and omits some. The table lists 700,000 to 950,000 clones, about 96% of them singletons. The naive CD8 fraction comprised CD45RO-negative cells positively selected for CCR7 and excluded terminally differentiated effector memory CD45RA+ cells. Sample: naive CD8+ T cells sorted from blood. This TCR was recovered from a young man in good health.

In nucleotides, the CDR3 is TGTGCCAGCAGTTGGGGGTCCTACAATGAGCAGTTCTTC. Residues: CASSWGSYNEQFF. The chain uses TRBV27 and TRBJ2-1; D may correspond to TRBD1 or TRBD2 (5 bases each). This CDR3 comprises 13 residues. Trimming took off 4 bases at V and 1 base at J, with 5 bases between the two ends. CDR1 is MNHEY and CDR2 is SMNVEV in the germline V gene (reference sequence).